This T cell receptor beta chain was retrieved from a study of identical twins. General study points: Weaker excess twin sharing was observed in beta out-of-frame sequences.

V lost 5 bases to trimming and J lost 3 bases; unmatched junction nucleotides: 13. CDR3 size: 17 residues. TCRdb reprocessed the 5' RACE reads via MiXCR and lists one record per CDR3 protein. The sample consists of 300,000 to 350,000 distinct CDR3 sequences, around an eighth of them appearing once. Points on this clonotype: Its target is unknown.

This sample was shared with a second study, whose subject was yellow fever vaccine responses in identical twins.

The chain employs TRBV12-3 or TRBV12-4 and TRBJ2-3, with 8 bases identical to TRBD2. This sequence originates from a woman between 18 and 29 years old in good health. Sample: CD8+ T cells sorted from blood. This CDR3 is CASSASYAGGVTDTQYF. For the CDR3, the DNA is TGTGCCAGCAGTGCGAGCTATGCGGGAGGAGTGACAGATACGCAGTATTTT.